The T cell receptor beta chain under discussion was sequenced for a study of T cells after yellow fever vaccination (dated by TCRdb to between 2018 and 2021). For context, the study as a whole: The SMART-Seq v4 Ultra Low Input RNA kit was used to prepare libraries from fractions with low cell numbers. To follow T-cell clones before and after both primary and booster YFV17D yellow fever vaccination, bulk TCR alpha and beta repertoires underwent longitudinal sequencing. The cohort comprised two healthy male donors, one aged 18 to 30 and one aged 30 to 40 years. Blood was drawn at multiple timepoints before and after primary and secondary immunization, with bulk PBMC replicates and cell subsets isolated. What the authors observed across the whole study: Compared with the primary T-cell response, the secondary T-cell response was weaker but faster, peaking on day 5 rather than day 15. Only two donors were included in the study, so the extent to which the findings can be generalized is limited. Because abundant contaminating clonotypes from the bulk population could be contained in FACS-sorted repertoires, computational filtering was required. Most clones expanded after primary vaccination (96% of CD4 and 88% of CD8) were re-detected after the booster, suggesting that broad memory maintenance occurred. A small fraction of clonotypes appeared in both the CD4 and CD8 compartments, likely as a result of convergent recombination.

V and J are truncated by 4 bases and 8 bases respectively, leaving an intervening sequence of 19 bases. CDR1 is given as SGDLS and CDR2 as YYNGEE, both from the germline V gene. From cysteine to phenylalanine, the CDR3 is 15 amino acids long. The sequence is cut down to CDR3 DNA, 45 bases in frame from base 1. The treatment or condition label corresponds to: live attenuated yellow fever vaccine strain. At each blood-draw timepoint, two biological replicates of bulk PBMCs were collected. PBMCs were isolated from peripheral blood using a standard Ficoll-Paque protocol. RNA was extracted with TriZol from bulk PBMCs, CD4 and CD8 fractions, and dextramer-positive and dextramer-negative fractions. Turning to this clonotype: Its specific antigen is unknown. Per-nucleotide qualities are absent, and no much larger clonotype sits a single base away.

TCRdb records Illumina NovaSeq 6000 as the sequencer. TCR cDNA was synthesized by 5'RACE template switching, through which a universal primer site and unique molecular identifiers were introduced. cDNA synthesis was primed from both the TCR alpha and TCR beta constant segments. Libraries were amplified in two PCR steps, with sample barcodes and sequencing adapters added in the second step. Sequencing of libraries was done on Illumina HiSeq 2500 (2x100 bp) or NovaSeq (2x150 bp). In the source study's methods: Reads were demultiplexed and collapsed into UMI consensus sequences with MIGEC, and V(D)J alignment was performed with MiXCR. Vaccine-responding clonotypes were identified with edgeR using replicate PBMC samples, with FDR below 0.01 and a log2 fold change above 5 up to day 15 being required. CD4 or CD8 identity was assigned to each bulk clonotype according to whether the clonotype was present at higher abundance in the sequenced CD4 repertoire or the sequenced CD8 repertoire. The public sequencing data were trimmed at Q25 with fastp and processed into clonotypes with MiXCR by TCRdb, which kept only in-frame beta chains. Each CDR3 protein gets just one entry, which takes the most common genes and DNA from the rows behind it. TCRdb's processing, not the authors', yielded these V and J calls. In all, the sample holds hundreds of thousands of distinct CDR3 sequences, and roughly a sixth of those were seen once. The ten top clones hold over 15% of the sample.

Recombination joined TRBV9 with TRBJ1-3; no confident D gene assignment can be made. Sequencing used PBMCs, obtained before the yellow fever booster vaccination. The clonotype comes from a man younger than 35 who received the YFV17D yellow fever vaccine. CDR3 region: CASSPPAGNVDTIYF. DNA sequence: TGTGCCAGCAGCCCCCCGGCGGGGAACGTGGACACCATATATTTT.